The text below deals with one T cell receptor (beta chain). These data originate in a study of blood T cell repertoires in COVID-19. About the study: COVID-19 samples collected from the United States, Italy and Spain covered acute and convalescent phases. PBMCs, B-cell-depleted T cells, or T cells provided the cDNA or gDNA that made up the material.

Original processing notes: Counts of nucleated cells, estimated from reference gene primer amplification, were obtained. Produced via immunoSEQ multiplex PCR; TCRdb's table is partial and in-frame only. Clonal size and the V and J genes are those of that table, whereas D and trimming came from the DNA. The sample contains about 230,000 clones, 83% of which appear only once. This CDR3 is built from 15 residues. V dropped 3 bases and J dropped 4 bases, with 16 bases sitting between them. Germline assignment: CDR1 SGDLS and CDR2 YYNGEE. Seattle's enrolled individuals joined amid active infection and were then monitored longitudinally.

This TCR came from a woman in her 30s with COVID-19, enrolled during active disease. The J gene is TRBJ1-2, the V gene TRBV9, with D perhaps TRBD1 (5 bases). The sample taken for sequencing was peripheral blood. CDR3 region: CASSDRQHEVYGYTF. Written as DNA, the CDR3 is TGTGCCAGCAGCGACCGACAGCACGAGGTCTATGGCTACACCTTC.